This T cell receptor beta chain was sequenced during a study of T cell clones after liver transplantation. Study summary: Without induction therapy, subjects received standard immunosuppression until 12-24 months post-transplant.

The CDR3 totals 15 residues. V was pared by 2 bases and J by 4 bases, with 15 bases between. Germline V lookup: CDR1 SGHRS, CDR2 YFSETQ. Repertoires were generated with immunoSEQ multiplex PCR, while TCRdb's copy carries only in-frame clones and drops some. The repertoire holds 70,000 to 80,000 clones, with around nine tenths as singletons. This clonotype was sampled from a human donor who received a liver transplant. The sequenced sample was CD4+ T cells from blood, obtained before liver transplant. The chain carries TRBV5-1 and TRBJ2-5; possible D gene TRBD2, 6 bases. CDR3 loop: CASSLRAGMGETQYF. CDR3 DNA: TGCGCCAGCAGCTTAAGGGCGGGAATGGGAGAGACCCAGTACTTC.